These 32 T cell receptor beta chains were sequenced from one sample in a study of T cells expressing NK-cell markers. TCRdb re-called the 5' RACE reads, yielding one record per CDR3 amino acid sequence without DNA. The sample is made up of about 170,000 distinct CDR3 sequences, and the top ten hold 20% of it. The sequenced sample was blood T cells: a sorted CD56 or NKG2C T cell subset, CD4+ or CD8+ T cells, or bulk PBMC T cells (not recorded which). These receptors came from a man aged 18-69 years in good health.

This sequence joins TRBV2 and TRBJ2-2; the TRBD1 assignment by TCRdb is unverifiable without DNA. The CDR3 has 18 residues. Germline values: CDR1 SNHLY, CDR2 FYNNEI. CDR3: CASSEAPGAVGYTGELFF.

The genes are TRBV5-5 and TRBJ2-3; with no DNA, the TCRdb D assignment of TRBD1 cannot be verified. This CDR3 spans 15 amino acids. CDR1 and CDR2 (germline): SGHKS, YYEKEE (reference sequence). This chain's CDR3 is CASSVGQGFPDTQYF.

The genes are TRBV11-2 and TRBJ2-7; TCRdb calls TRBD2, which cannot be checked without DNA. The CDR3 has 18 amino acids. In germline, CDR1 is SGHAT, CDR2 FQNNGV. The CDR3 spells CASSLGQPRGPSSYEQYF.

This CDR3 reads CASKFGQGYEKLFF. This chain links TRBV2 with TRBJ1-4; TCRdb proposes TRBD1, but this gene call is untestable without DNA. Germline-derived CDR1 and CDR2 are SNHLY and FYNNEI. The length of the CDR3 is 14 residues.

V is TRBV3-1 and J is TRBJ2-1; TCRdb selects TRBD1, and the lack of DNA leaves this call unchecked. Germline CDR1 and CDR2: LGHDT and YNNKEL (reference sequence). This CDR3 has 14 amino acids. The CDR3 loop reads CASRKGVYYNEQFF.

The chain couples TRBV19 to TRBJ2-7; TCRdb's assignment of TRBD2 cannot be checked, as there is no DNA. CDR1 and CDR2 from the germline V gene are LNHDA and SQIVND (reference sequence). The CDR3 runs 14 residues. This chain's CDR3 is CASTDWAGSYEQYF.

This chain uses TRBV7-9 with TRBJ2-7; TCRdb proposes TRBD1, but this gene call is untestable without DNA. Germline CDR1 reads SEHNR; CDR2 reads FQNEAQ (reference sequence). This CDR3 contains 14 residues. The chain's CDR3 is CASSPPSTTYEQYF.

V gene TRBV6-1 combines with J gene TRBJ2-7; with no DNA, the TCRdb D assignment of TRBD2 cannot be verified. Germline assignment: CDR1 MNHNS and CDR2 SASEGT. The CDR3 is 14 amino acids. The CDR3 reads CASSEGVGSNEQYF.

This chain links TRBV12-3 or TRBV12-4 with TRBJ2-7; TCRdb selects TRBD1, and the lack of DNA leaves this call unchecked. This CDR3 is built from 13 residues. This CDR3 reads CASGINRVREQYF.

The rearrangement links TRBV11-1 to TRBJ2-1; there is no DNA to check the TCRdb D call of TRBD2. The CDR3 covers 18 residues. CDR1 is SGHAT, CDR2 FQDESV, per germline (reference sequence). The CDR3 protein is CASSSPRGSGVFRNEQFF.

This chain connects TRBV3-1 to TRBJ2-7; with no DNA, the TCRdb D assignment of TRBD2 cannot be verified. CDR3 size: 18 residues. Per germline, CDR1 LGHDT and CDR2 YNNKEL (reference sequence). Here the CDR3 reads CASSQEVRSGGALGEQYF.

The chain couples TRBV2 to TRBJ2-7; TCRdb indicates TRBD1, and absent DNA this call remains unverified. Germline V gives CDR1 SNHLY, CDR2 FYNNEI. The CDR3 extends over 17 amino acids. CDR3 sequence: CASSQISTSPASYEQYF.

The CDR3 protein is CASSLTGTDHEQYF. The chain joins TRBV5-1 to TRBJ2-7; TCRdb picks TRBD1, but there is no DNA to check that call. The CDR3 totals 14 residues. Germline CDR1 and CDR2: SGHRS and YFSETQ. Looking up the rest from reference TRBV5-1 and TRBJ2-7 gives the full variable domain: KAGVTQTPRYLIKTRGQQVTLSCSPISGHRSVSWYQQTPGQGLQFLFEYFSETQRNKGNFPGRFSGRQFSNSRSEMNVSTLELGDSALYLCASSLTGTDHEQYFGPGTRLTVT.

The chain employs TRBV25-1 and TRBJ2-3; with no DNA, the TCRdb D assignment of TRBD1 cannot be verified. This CDR3 has 14 residues. CDR1 and CDR2 (germline): MGHDK, SYGVNS. This CDR3 reads CASTTGGDPDTQYF.

This chain uses TRBV7-3 with TRBJ2-5; no DNA is available, so the TRBD2 call from TCRdb remains unchecked. Germline lookup yields CDR1 SGHTA and CDR2 FQGTGA. The CDR3 covers 15 residues. This chain's CDR3 is CASSSLAGGGETQYF.

CDR3 region: CASSIEYSSLLMGGELFF. The chain links TRBV19 to TRBJ2-2; the D gene TCRdb calls, TRBD2, cannot be checked with no DNA. This CDR3 is 18 amino acids long. Looked up from germline, CDR1 is LNHDA and CDR2 is SQIVND (reference sequence).

This rearrangement joins TRBV12-3 or TRBV12-4 to TRBJ1-1; the D gene TCRdb calls, TRBD1, cannot be checked with no DNA. The CDR3 spans 15 residues. CDR3: CASSLQGDMNTEAFF.

The chain has TRBV20-1 and TRBJ2-7. Germline assignment: CDR1 DFQATT and CDR2 SNEGSKA (reference sequence). The CDR3 is made up of 16 amino acids. CDR3 amino acids: CSARDPLRTIIYEQYF.

V gene TRBV5-1 combines with J gene TRBJ2-7; the TRBD1 assignment by TCRdb is unverifiable without DNA. The CDR3 runs to 16 residues. Germline V gene sequence: CDR1 SGHRS, CDR2 YFSETQ. This CDR3 is CASSLTGTGYTYEQYF.

The rearrangement uses TRBV15 and TRBJ2-3. Germline V gene data show CDR1 as LNHNV and CDR2 as YYDKDF (reference sequence). The CDR3 covers 14 residues. The CDR3 spells CATSSRQNTDTQYF.

The chain employs TRBV6-6 and TRBJ1-6. CDR3 length: 12 residues. CDR1 MNHNY and CDR2 SVGAGI come from the germline V gene (reference sequence). The CDR3 sequence: CASSYSGSPLHF.

V usage is TRBV30 and J usage is TRBJ2-3; TCRdb selects TRBD2, and the lack of DNA leaves this call unchecked. This CDR3 has 17 amino acids. Germline V gene data show CDR1 as GTSNPN and CDR2 as SVGIG (reference sequence). The CDR3 protein is CAWSGLGLGRAADTQYF.

The rearrangement uses TRBV24-1 and TRBJ2-7. The germline gives CDR1 KGHDR, CDR2 SFDVKD. The CDR3 contains 13 residues. The CDR3 sequence is CATSFQDFGEQYF.

V is TRBV15 and J is TRBJ1-6; TCRdb's assignment of TRBD1 cannot be checked, as there is no DNA. Germline CDR1 reads LNHNV; CDR2 reads YYDKDF (reference sequence). The CDR3 has 14 amino acids. The CDR3 sequence: CATSRGTGGSPLHF.

This chain joins TRBV7-2 and TRBJ2-7; TCRdb reports TRBD2, a call that lacks DNA to check it against. The CDR3 is made up of 15 amino acids. Germline V gives CDR1 SGHTA, CDR2 FQGNSA. CDR3: CASSLLQGRTYEQYF.

The rearrangement uses TRBV27 and TRBJ1-2. The CDR3 has 14 residues. From germline, CDR1 is MNHEY and CDR2 SMNVEV (reference sequence). CDR3 loop: CASSPNGGGYGYTF.

J is TRBJ1-2 and V is TRBV5-5; TCRdb names TRBD1, which stays unverified in the absence of DNA. CDR1 SGHKS and CDR2 YYEKEE come from the germline V gene (reference sequence). The CDR3 consists of 14 residues. This CDR3 is CASAPGAGGYGYTF.

J is TRBJ1-1 and V is TRBV20-1; TCRdb calls TRBD1, which cannot be checked without DNA. The germline CDR1 and CDR2 sequences are DFQATT and SNEGSKA (reference sequence). The CDR3 is made up of 15 amino acids. CDR3 in amino acids: CSARDSTSVNTEAFF.

The rearrangement links TRBV12-3 or TRBV12-4 to TRBJ1-3. The CDR3 contains 13 residues. This CDR3 reads CASSPNSGNTIYF.

The rearrangement uses TRBV12-3 or TRBV12-4 and TRBJ2-7; TCRdb selects TRBD2, and the lack of DNA leaves this call unchecked. This CDR3 has 15 amino acids. The CDR3 protein is CASSYSPGGPAEQYF.

The genes are TRBV11-1 and TRBJ2-6; there is no DNA to check the TCRdb D call of TRBD1. CDR1 is SGHAT and CDR2 is FQDESV in the germline V gene (reference sequence). This CDR3 is built from 19 residues. CDR3 amino acids: CASSLDGQDLSSGANVLTF.

This chain connects TRBV5-6 to TRBJ1-2; the TRBD1 assignment by TCRdb is unverifiable without DNA. Germline loops: CDR1 SGHDT, CDR2 YYEEEE. CDR3 length: 16 residues. CDR3 loop: CASRQGATGGVYGYTF.